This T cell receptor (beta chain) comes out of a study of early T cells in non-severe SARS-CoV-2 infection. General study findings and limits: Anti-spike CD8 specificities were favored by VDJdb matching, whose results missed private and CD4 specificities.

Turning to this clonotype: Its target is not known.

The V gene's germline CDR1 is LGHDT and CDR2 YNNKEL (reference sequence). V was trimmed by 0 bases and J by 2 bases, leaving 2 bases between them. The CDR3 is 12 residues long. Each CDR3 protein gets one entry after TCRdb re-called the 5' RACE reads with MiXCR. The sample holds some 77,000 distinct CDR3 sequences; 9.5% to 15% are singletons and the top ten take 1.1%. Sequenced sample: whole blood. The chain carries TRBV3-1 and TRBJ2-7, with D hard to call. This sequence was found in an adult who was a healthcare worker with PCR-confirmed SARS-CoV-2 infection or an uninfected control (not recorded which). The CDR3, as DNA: TGTGCCAGCAGCCAAGATACCTACGAGCAGTACTTC. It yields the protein CASSQDTYEQYF.